This T cell receptor beta chain was recorded in a study of blood T cell repertoires in COVID-19. For the study at large: Both acute and convalescent COVID-19 samples were obtained from the United States, Italy and Spain.

In the authors' methods: Estimation of nucleated cell counts relied on the amplification of reference gene primers. TCRdb's table, derived via immunoSEQ multiplex PCR, lists solely in-frame clones and lacks some. V, J and clone size are taken as reported in that table, and D and trimming were inferred from the DNA itself. The top ten hold more than 2.5% of the sample, which has some 230,000 clones, roughly four fifths seen once. The CDR3 spans 16 residues. Germline V gene lookup returns CDR1 MDHEN and CDR2 SYDVKM. Trimming removed 7 bases at V and 5 bases at J, with 23 bases between. There are a few counts of this clone.

The origin of this receptor is a woman aged 25-40 years who had recovered from COVID-19. This sequence joins TRBV28 and TRBJ1-1; unclear D gene. The sequenced material came from peripheral blood. This CDR3 is CASTIGGNGGVTEAFF. The CDR3 DNA follows: TGTGCCAGCACCATAGGCGGGAACGGAGGAGTAACTGAAGCTTTCTTT.